This T cell receptor (beta chain) stems from a study of blood T cell repertoires in COVID-19. Turning to the study itself: From the United States, Italy and Spain came samples of acute and convalescent COVID-19. T cells, B-cell-depleted T cells, or PBMCs supplied cDNA or gDNA.

Germline V gene data show CDR1 as MNHEY and CDR2 as SVGAGI. CDR3 size: 14 residues. V was cut by 6 bases and J by 2 bases, with 11 bases left in between. Study processing details: The authors estimated nucleated cell counts from reference gene primer amplification. Assay: immunoSEQ multiplex PCR; the TCRdb copy retains only in-frame clones and omits some. Clone size and V and J calls were adopted from that table, with D and trimming inferred from the DNA. The sample has about 220,000 clones, about 86% seen once; the top ten hold around 2%. Sequenced material: peripheral blood. The V gene is TRBV6-5, the J gene TRBJ1-5; no clear D gene. The sequence came from a woman aged 55-69 years with acute or convalescent COVID-19. In nucleotides, the CDR3 is TGTGCCAGCAGGTCCGGTTTTCGCAATCAGCCCCAGCATTTT. Translated, it gives CASRSGFRNQPQHF.